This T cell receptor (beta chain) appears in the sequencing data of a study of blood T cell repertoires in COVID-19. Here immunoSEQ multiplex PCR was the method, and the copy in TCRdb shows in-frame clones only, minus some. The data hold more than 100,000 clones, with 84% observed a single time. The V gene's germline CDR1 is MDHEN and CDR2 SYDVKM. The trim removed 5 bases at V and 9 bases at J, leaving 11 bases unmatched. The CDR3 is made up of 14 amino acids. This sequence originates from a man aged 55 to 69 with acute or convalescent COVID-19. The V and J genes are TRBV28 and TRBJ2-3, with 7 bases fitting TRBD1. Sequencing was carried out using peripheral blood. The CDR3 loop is CASSPGQPPVTQYF. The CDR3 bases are TGTGCCAGCAGTCCGGGACAGCCACCTGTCACGCAGTATTTT.